This T cell receptor beta chain emerged from a study of cytomegalovirus exposure and HLA in healthy donors. Study results and caveats: Accurate prediction of most subjects' HLA-A and HLA-B alleles from TCR beta sequences was reported. Analysis was carried out at a later point, and it linked a missense DCLRE1C variant to TCR beta V- and J-gene trimming. Earlier analysis looked at TCR beta V segments, and most were productive about 87% or about 30% of the time.

These donors, healthy bone marrow donors, were studied. The PCR was carried out with 60 Vbeta primers and 13 Jbeta primers. Assay used: immunoSEQ multiplex PCR; TCRdb lists only in-frame clones, some missing. The table lists hundreds of thousands of clones, about three quarters of them singletons, with 1.5% to 2% in the top ten. Worth noting for this clone: What it binds is not known. Different DNA sequences within this sample yield the same CDR3.

Sequencing input: PBMCs. The sequence derives from a male donor in good health and CMV-seronegative.

The CDR3 here is CASSLGAGAGNQPQHF. The CDR3 nucleotides read TGTGCCAGCAGCTTGGGGGCGGGCGCAGGCAATCAGCCCCAGCATTTT. The rearrangement uses TRBV5-6 and TRBJ1-5; D not resolved. The length of the CDR3 is 16 residues. Deletions cut 0 bases from V and 2 bases from J, with 12 bases between. CDR1 is SGHDT, CDR2 YYEEEE, per germline.